The 24 T cell receptor beta chains below all came from one sample that was sequenced in a study of blood T cell repertoires in COVID-19. Data came from immunoSEQ multiplex PCR; TCRdb stores just in-frame clones and leaves some out. The sample holds some 150,000 clones, approximately 85% seen once. The sample comprised peripheral blood. The source of these receptors is a human donor with acute or convalescent COVID-19. The donor label of this sample is uncertain.

The chain uses TRBV19 and TRBJ1-1; D call uncertain. The CDR3 consists of 11 residues. Germline V gene sequence: CDR1 LNHDA, CDR2 SQIVND (reference sequence). Trimming removed 8 bases from V and 7 bases from J, with 11 bases in between. In DNA form, the CDR3 reads TGTGCCAGTTCGGTTCGGAGTGAAGCTTTCTTT. Its translation is CASSVRSEAFF.

This clone was detected only a few times. The chain uses TRBV7-9 and TRBJ2-5; D not resolved. CDR3 length equals 11 residues. Germline CDR1 and CDR2: SEHNR and FQNEAQ (reference sequence). V lost 5 bases to trimming and J lost 1 base, with 2 bases between them. CDR3 sequence: CASSLQETQYF. The CDR3 DNA follows: TGTGCCAGCAGCCTCCAAGAGACCCAGTACTTC.

This clone was detected a few times. The J gene is TRBJ2-1, the V gene TRBV7-2, with 9 bases identical to TRBD2. J was trimmed by 6 bases and V by 5 bases; bases with no gene match: 8. The germline gives CDR1 SGHTA, CDR2 FQGNSA. CDR3 size: 15 residues. The DNA of the CDR3 is TGTGCCAGCAGCGCCCCCGGGACTAGCAGCAATGAGCAGTTCTTC. This codes for CASSAPGTSSNEQFF. The full variable domain, completed using reference TRBV7-2 and TRBJ2-1, is GAGVSQSPSNKVTEKGKDVELRCDPISGHTALYWYRQSLGQGLEFLIYFQGNSAPDKSGLPSDRFSAERTGGSVSTLTIQRTQQEDSAVYLCASSAPGTSSNEQFFGPGTRLTVL.

The chain combines TRBV4-3 with TRBJ1-4; a weak D match, TRBD1 (6 bases). The germline CDR1 and CDR2 sequences are LGHNA and YSLEER. Trimming stripped 4 bases from V and 8 bases from J, with 17 bases between. The CDR3 covers 15 residues. The CDR3 region is CASSRVDRVGEKLFF. The CDR3 DNA follows: TGCGCCAGCAGCCGGGTGGACAGAGTAGGAGAAAAACTGTTTTTT.

V and J are TRBV18 and TRBJ2-2, with D hard to call. Trimming took 2 bases from V and 3 from J, leaving 10 bases between them. The CDR3 spans 15 residues. Per the germline V gene, CDR1 is KGHSH and CDR2 is LQKENI. CDR3 region: CASSPKTSDTGELFF. DNA for the CDR3: TGTGCCAGCTCACCAAAGACTTCGGACACCGGGGAGCTGTTTTTT. The variable domain in full, with the rest retrieved from reference TRBV18 and TRBJ2-2, is NAGVMQNPRHLVRRRGQEARLRCSPMKGHSHVYWYRQLPEEGLKFMVYLQKENIIDESGMPKERFSAEFPKEGPSILRIQQVVRGDSAAYFCASSPKTSDTGELFFGEGSRLTVL.

The rearrangement uses TRBV7-9 and TRBJ1-2; weak D call: TRBD1 (6 bases). V was clipped by 10 bases and J by 6 bases, with 21 bases between them. Germline V gene lookup returns CDR1 SEHNR and CDR2 FQNEAQ (reference sequence). The CDR3 sequence is 14 residues long. The CDR3 spells CATDSGGRGNGYTF. The CDR3 DNA follows: TGTGCCACCGACTCTGGTGGCAGGGGTAATGGCTACACCTTC.

This chain joins TRBV3-1 (or the pseudogene TRBV3-2) and TRBJ2-1, with 7 bases aligning to TRBD1. With V trimmed by 1 base and J by 8 bases, 11 bases remained unmatched. The germline CDR1 and CDR2 sequences are LGHDT and YNNKEL (reference sequence). The CDR3 runs 16 residues. The CDR3 nucleotides read TGTGCCAGCAGCCAAGTCAAACAGGGGAATACCCATGAGCAGTTCTTC. Encoded protein: CASSQVKQGNTHEQFF.

The rearrangement uses TRBV3-1 (or the pseudogene TRBV3-2) and TRBJ2-2, with 7 bases identical to TRBD1. The CDR3 sequence is 16 residues long. Germline V lookup: CDR1 LGHDT, CDR2 YNNKEL (reference sequence). The J segment lost 4 bases and the V segment lost 2 bases, leaving 7 bases of the junction unmatched. As DNA, the CDR3 is TGTGCCAGCAGCCAAAGGGCCGCAGGGGGCACCGGGGAGCTGTTTTTT. Amino acid sequence: CASSQRAAGGTGELFF.

The sample holds a few counts of this clone. V is TRBV30 and J is TRBJ1-2, with 8 bases aligning to TRBD1. Germline V gene sequence: CDR1 GTSNPN, CDR2 SVGIG (reference sequence). The CDR3 sequence is 15 residues long. V was clipped by 2 bases and J by 7 bases; unmatched bases: 12. CDR3 loop: CAWSTSRGQLRGYTF. The CDR3 DNA sequence: TGTGCCTGGAGTACCTCCAGGGGGCAACTACGTGGCTACACCTTC.

This chain uses TRBV6-5 with TRBJ1-1, with unresolved D. The ends were cut back, 0 bases at V and 0 bases at J, with 5 bases in the middle. The CDR3 consists of 14 residues. CDR1 and CDR2 from the germline V gene are MNHEY and SVGAGI. The CDR3 sequence is CASSYSGLNTEAFF. The CDR3 DNA reads as TGTGCCAGCAGTTACTCCGGGTTGAACACTGAAGCTTTCTTT.

The DNA for the CDR3 is TGTGCCCTATCTAGACAGGGGGAGACCCAGTACTTC. Its protein is CALSRQGETQYF. This sequence joins TRBV30 and TRBJ2-5, with 8 nucleotides matching TRBD1. The junction had 7 bases not matched to a gene; V was cut back by 8 bases and J by 5 bases. The CDR3 extends over 12 amino acids. Germline loops: CDR1 GTSNPN, CDR2 SVGIG (reference sequence).

The chain has TRBV6-6 and TRBJ1-5; TRBD1 is a possible D gene (5 bases). Germline loops: CDR1 MNHNY, CDR2 SVGAGI (reference sequence). The CDR3 has 15 residues. The V end lost 5 bases, the J end lost 0 bases, and 11 bases lay between the germline ends. CDR3 in amino acids: CASSETVFSNQPQHF. The CDR3 region has the DNA TGTGCCAGCAGTGAGACAGTCTTTAGCAATCAGCCCCAGCATTTT.

Here the CDR3 DNA reads TGTGCCAGCAGTGACCTAGCGGGGACCTACAATGAGCAGTTCTTC. It codes for CASSDLAGTYNEQFF. The V and J genes are TRBV6-1 and TRBJ2-1; TRBD2 matches at 9 bases. CDR3 length: 15 amino acids. J gave up 2 bases and V 3 bases, and 2 bases lay outside the gene matches. Per germline, CDR1 MNHNS and CDR2 SASEGT.

The V and J genes are TRBV6-5 and TRBJ1-1; 9 nucleotides agree with TRBD1. V lost 6 bases and J lost 5; bases outside the gene matches: 7. CDR1 is MNHEY and CDR2 is SVGAGI in the germline V gene. CDR3 size: 14 residues. CDR3 region: CASRLTGGITEAFF. CDR3 in DNA: TGTGCCAGCAGACTCACAGGGGGCATAACTGAAGCTTTCTTT.

The genes are TRBV27 and TRBJ2-2; TRBD2 matches at 7 bases. This CDR3 comprises 15 residues. Germline-derived CDR1 and CDR2 are MNHEY and SMNVEV (reference sequence). V was clipped by 2 bases and J by 5 bases; unmatched bases: 5. Here the CDR3 reads CASSLAGAGTGELFF. The CDR3 DNA reads as TGTGCCAGCAGTTTAGCGGGAGCGGGTACCGGGGAGCTGTTTTTT.

The chain combines TRBV6-6 with TRBJ2-1, with 11 bases aligning to TRBD2. Germline lookup yields CDR1 MNHNY and CDR2 SVGAGI (reference sequence). The CDR3 runs to 16 residues. The V and J ends lost 5 bases and 7 bases, in that order; junction bases with no gene match: 10. CDR3 nucleotide sequence: TGTGCCAGCAGTCCAGAACTAGCGGGAGCTGATAATGAGCAGTTCTTC. Protein product: CASSPELAGADNEQFF.

The chain has TRBV7-2 and TRBJ1-1, with D possibly being TRBD1 (5 bases). The V gene lost 5 bases and the J gene lost 8 bases, with 21 bases spanning the gap. The length of the CDR3 is 15 residues. CDR1 is SGHTA and CDR2 is FQGNSA in the germline V gene. The CDR3 spells CASSPSWGGSSEAFF. In nucleotides, the CDR3 is TGTGCCAGCAGCCCATCTTGGGGGGGGTCCTCCGAAGCTTTCTTT.

The J gene is TRBJ1-1, the V gene TRBV2; TRBD1 aligns across 7 bases. V shed 6 bases, J shed 8 bases, and the junction held 6 bases outside the gene matches. Germline loops: CDR1 SNHLY, CDR2 FYNNEI. CDR3 length equals 12 residues. The CDR3: CASSPRGTEAFF. The DNA of the CDR3 is TGTGCCAGCAGCCCCAGGGGGACAGAAGCTTTCTTT. Drawing the rest from reference TRBV2 and TRBJ1-1, the complete variable domain is EPEVTQTPSHQVTQMGQEVILRCVPISNHLYFYWYRQILGQKVEFLVSFYNNEISEKSEIFDDQFSVERPDGSNFTLKIRSTKLEDSAMYFCASSPRGTEAFFGQGTRLTVV.

The chain is built from TRBV3-1 (or the pseudogene TRBV3-2) and TRBJ2-7; no clear D. In germline, CDR1 is LGHDT, CDR2 YNNKEL (reference sequence). Trimming took off 1 base at V and 4 bases at J, with 11 bases between the two ends. The CDR3 is 14 residues long. Here the CDR3 DNA reads TGTGCCAGCAGCCAAGGTACGAGTATGTACGAGCAGTACTTC. Translated: CASSQGTSMYEQYF.

The genes are TRBV6-5 and TRBJ1-5; the match to TRBD1 covers 10 bases. Germline trimming cut 2 bases from V and 7 bases from J; bases unmatched to any gene: 2. Germline CDR1 is MNHEY and CDR2 is SVGAGI. The CDR3 has 14 amino acids. CDR3 nucleotides: TGTGCCAGCAGTTACGACAGGGGGCTCCAGCCCCAGCATTTT. Encoded protein: CASSYDRGLQPQHF.

The chain joins TRBV5-4 to TRBJ2-5; 9 bases match TRBD2. Germline V gives CDR1 SGHNT, CDR2 YYREEE (reference sequence). Trimming took 0 bases from V and 2 from J; bases not matched to a gene: 2. The CDR3 consists of 15 residues. The CDR3 reads CASSLAAGGQETQYF. CDR3 bases: TGTGCCAGCAGCTTGGCCGCGGGGGGGCAAGAGACCCAGTACTTC. The full variable domain, its missing parts supplied by reference TRBV5-4 and TRBJ2-5, is ETGVTQSPTHLIKTRGQQVTLRCSSQSGHNTVSWYQQALGQGPQFIFQYYREEENGRGNFPPRFSGLQFPNYSSELNVNALELDDSALYLCASSLAAGGQETQYFGPGTRLLVL.

The chain employs TRBV1 and TRBJ1-2; the D call TRBD1 from the table was never checked on the DNA. TRBV1 is a pseudogene. The CDR3 consists of 14 residues. In nucleotides, the CDR3 is TGCACCAGCAGCCAGACCACAGGGGTGTTTGGCTACACCTTC. Its protein product is CTSSQTTGVFGYTF.

The rearrangement joins TRBV30 to TRBJ1-2; D may be TRBD1 (6 bases). Trimming shortened V by 3 bases and J by 4 bases, and 21 bases separated the two germline ends. This CDR3 spans 16 amino acids. The V gene's germline CDR1 is GTSNPN and CDR2 SVGIG (reference sequence). CDR3 DNA sequence: TGTGCCTGGAGAACCCCTGGGGGCCGACGGGGCTATGGCTACACCTTC. Amino acid sequence: CAWRTPGGRRGYGYTF.

V usage is TRBV5-6 and J usage is TRBJ2-4; 9 bases align to TRBD1. Germline V gives CDR1 SGHDT, CDR2 YYEEEE. The V and J ends lost 7 bases and 6 bases, in that order; junction bases with no gene match: 2. This CDR3 comprises 12 residues. The CDR3 coding sequence is TGTGCCAGCCAGGACAGGGGAAACATTCAGTACTTC. This encodes CASQDRGNIQYF.